A selection of T cell receptor beta chains follows, all from one sample in a study of T-cell reconstitution after alpha-beta-depleted transplantation in children. Using its own MiXCR run on the PCR reads, TCRdb lists one record per CDR3 protein. The sample contains about 980,000 distinct CDR3 sequences, about 31% of which appear only once. The specimen was PBMCs, mostly from graft donor cells, collected 360 days after TCRalphabeta/CD19-depleted stem cell transplant. These receptors all come from a boy in the first two years of life who had a stem cell transplant for SCID, so the T cells may come from the graft donor. The CDR3 runs from the conserved cysteine through the conserved F or W. A D gene is named only where the DNA matches it firmly. Only part of the rows carry a size: once, few, many, or a class if the clone is expanded.

few,TRBJ2-1,-,TRBV7-9,CASSPRVYTSSYNEQFF,TGTGCCAGCAGCCCACGGGTGTACACGAGCTCCTACAATGAGCAGTTCTTC
-,TRBJ1-5,-,TRBV4-1,CASSGWVGSNQPQHF,TGCGCCAGCAGCGGTTGGGTCGGTAGCAATCAGCCCCAGCATTTT
few,TRBJ2-2,TRBD1,TRBV28,CASREQGTNTGELFF,TGTGCCAGCAGAGAACAGGGGACGAACACCGGGGAGCTGTTTTTT
-,TRBJ2-7,TRBD1,TRBV4-3,CASSQDWTGTYEQYF,TGCGCCAGCAGCCAAGACTGGACAGGGACCTACGAGCAGTACTTC
-,TRBJ2-5,-,TRBV12-3/TRBV12-4,CASSFPGGRKKGEQETQYF,TGTGCCAGCAGTTTCCCAGGGGGGCGGAAGAAGGGGGAGCAAGAGACCCAGTACTTC
-,TRBJ2-5,-,TRBV4-2,CASSQAARGRETQYF,TGTGCCAGCAGCCAAGCGGCCAGGGGAAGAGAGACCCAGTACTTC
few,TRBJ2-1,TRBD2,TRBV5-1,CASSSPSGGARYNEQFF,TGCGCCAGCAGCTCCCCTAGCGGGGGAGCCAGATACAATGAGCAGTTCTTC
-,TRBJ2-5,-,TRBV5-1,CASSLAGVAQETQYF,TGCGCCAGCAGCTTGGCGGGGGTGGCTCAAGAGACCCAGTACTTC
few,TRBJ1-1,TRBD1,TRBV18,CASSLATGTHTEAFF,TGTGCCAGCTCACTCGCGACAGGGACGCACACTGAAGCTTTCTTT
-,TRBJ2-1,-,TRBV6-1,CASSEALTGVVQFF,TGTGCCAGCAGTGAAGCGCTGACCGGCGTGGTGCAGTTCTTC
few,TRBJ2-1,TRBD1,TRBV6-4,CASSPGQGIPGEQFF,TGTGCCAGCAGTCCGGGACAGGGTATCCCCGGTGAGCAGTTCTTC
-,TRBJ2-2,-,TRBV12-3/TRBV12-4,CATRNPGTTGELFF,TGTGCCACTCGTAATCCAGGAACCACCGGGGAGCTGTTTTTT
few,TRBJ2-3,TRBD2,TRBV5-1,CASSRTSGGATDTQYF,TGTGCCAGCAGCCGGACTAGCGGGGGGGCTACAGATACGCAGTATTTT
few,TRBJ2-2,-,TRBV3-1,CASSQSRSLYTGELFF,TGTGCCAGCAGCCAGAGCAGGAGCCTATACACCGGGGAGCTGTTTTTT
-,TRBJ2-7,TRBD1,TRBV29-1,CSVGGTGLREQYF,TGCAGCGTTGGGGGGACAGGGCTCCGCGAGCAGTACTTC
-,TRBJ2-7,-,TRBV11-2,CASSLGDGRSYEQYF,TGTGCCAGCAGCTTAGGGGACGGACGTTCCTACGAGCAGTACTTC
few,TRBJ2-7,-,TRBV7-9,CASSLGRGELYEQYF,TGTGCCAGCAGCTTAGGTCGGGGTGAACTCTACGAGCAGTACTTC
-,TRBJ1-2,-,TRBV29-1,CSVESGLTFYGYTF,TGCAGCGTTGAATCCGGTCTTACCTTCTATGGCTACACCTTC
few,TRBJ1-2,-,TRBV6-5,CASSYSPVGGYTF,TGTGCCAGCAGTTACTCGCCAGTGGGTGGCTACACCTTC
-,TRBJ2-1,TRBD1,TRBV27,CASRRRDRADNEQFF,TGTGCCAGCAGACGCCGGGACAGGGCGGACAATGAGCAGTTCTTC
many,TRBJ1-5,-,TRBV3-1,CASSRENQPQHF,TGTGCCAGCAGCCGAGAGAATCAGCCCCAGCATTTT
few,TRBJ2-5,TRBD2,TRBV6-5,CASSYRLGAGVAQYF,TGTGCCAGCAGTTATCGTTTAGGGGCGGGGGTGGCCCAGTACTTC
once,TRBJ2-3,TRBD2,TRBV4-1,CASSQDILAGGLGTDTQYF,TGCGCCAGCAGCCAAGATATCTTAGCGGGGGGGCTTGGCACAGATACGCAGTATTTT
many,TRBJ1-1,TRBD1,TRBV9,CASSRGGQLNTEAFF,TGTGCCAGCAGCCGTGGGGGACAGTTGAACACTGAAGCTTTCTTT
-,TRBJ1-3,TRBD1,TRBV7-8,CASSVTGGEGSGNTIYF,TGTGCCAGCAGCGTAACAGGGGGAGAGGGCTCTGGAAACACCATATATTTT
-,TRBJ2-5,-,TRBV15,CATSTSPEETQYF,TGTGCCACCAGCACGAGCCCCGAAGAGACCCAGTACTTC
few,TRBJ1-2,TRBD1,TRBV4-2,CASSPDRVANYGYTF,TGTGCCAGCAGCCCAGACAGGGTGGCGAACTATGGCTACACCTTC